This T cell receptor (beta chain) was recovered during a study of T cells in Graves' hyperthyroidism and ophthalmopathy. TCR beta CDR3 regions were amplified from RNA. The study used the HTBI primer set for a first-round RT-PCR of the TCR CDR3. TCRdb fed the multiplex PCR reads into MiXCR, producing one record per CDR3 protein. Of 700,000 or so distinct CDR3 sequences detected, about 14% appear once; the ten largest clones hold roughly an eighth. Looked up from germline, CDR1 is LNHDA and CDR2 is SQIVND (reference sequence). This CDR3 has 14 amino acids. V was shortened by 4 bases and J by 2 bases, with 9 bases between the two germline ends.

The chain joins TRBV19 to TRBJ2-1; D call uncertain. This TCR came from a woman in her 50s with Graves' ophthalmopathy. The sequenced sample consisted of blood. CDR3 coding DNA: TGTGCCAGTAGTAAGAGCCAAACCTACAATGAGCAGTTCTTC. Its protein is CASSKSQTYNEQFF.